This T cell receptor (beta chain) was sequenced during a study of T cell responses to AZD1222 COVID-19 vaccine (dated by TCRdb to the early 2020s). A note on the overall study: TCR sequencing was performed for about 250 trial participants, of whom 200 to 220 were given two doses of AZD1222 and some 25 were given two doses of MenACWY control vaccine. Trial participants were enrolled by age into 18-55, 56-69 and 70-plus year subgroups, with approximately 160, 26 and 62 TCR-sequenced participants respectively.

On the study overall, not on this receptor specifically: Most participants were white British and females outnumbered males, and the authors suggested that clonal diversity may have been underestimated. The vaccine-associated CD4 TCRs covered the entire spike protein, and the dominant responses fell in regions 160-218 and 743-854. Because no day 14 peak-response samples were available, the repertoires could be characterized only after the peak T cell response. Conclusions about previously exposed vaccinees are limited because only six or seven AZD1222 recipients were SARS-CoV-2 seropositive at baseline. Reportedly, close to half of the unique spike-specific TCRs recognized epitopes lying outside the regions that are mutated in the B.1.351 and B.1.1.7 variants. In the small 56-69-year group, the increase in depth fell short of significance, most likely because of low power. Spike-specific TCR breadth and depth rose significantly after two AZD1222 doses compared with day 0 and with MenACWY recipients.

The CDR3 regions of human TCRbeta chains were analyzed by immunosequencing. Under the source paper's analysis protocol: Repertoire TCRs were checked for matches against a reference library of SARS-CoV-2-specific TCRs that had been generated using the MIRA antigen-specificity platform. Breadth was defined as the fraction of unique TCRs that were SARS-CoV-2-associated, and depth was defined as the fraction of total T cells that were SARS-CoV-2-associated. Using the MIRA data, every spike-specific TCR was mapped to the spike region that the TCR reacted to and assigned to either a CD4 or a CD8 class. Log10-transformed breadth and depth values were compared by one-way ANOVA with Sidak's multiple comparisons tests. Entries here come from immuneACCESS through TCRdb and include only in-frame sequences with V and J called. Some clones fail to appear in such tables; in the studies checked, an unresolved V gene covers under half of the shortfall, and the cause of the remainder is unknown. That table furnishes V, J and clone size, whereas the DNA furnished D and trimming. Within this sample are approximately 130,000 clones, with roughly 86% of them counted one time only. Together, the top ten hold more than 5.5% of the sample.

A distance of 8 bases separates the germline ends of V and J, which lose 5 bases and 0 bases respectively. The CDR3 runs 15 amino acids, cysteine and phenylalanine included. Of all the DNA, just the CDR3 is kept, 45 bases in frame from base 1. The germline V gene sets CDR1 to MRHNA and CDR2 to SNTAGT. The sample's time point label, in plain terms: about 28 days (+/-7) after the second vaccine dose. AZD1222 recipients given second doses at about 4 weeks or at about 12 weeks were pooled, since spike-specific TCR depth and breadth were not found to differ between the two schedules. The vaccinee samples were drawn from two UK trials, COV001 and COV002, one of which was a single-blind randomized controlled phase 2/3 trial testing AZD1222 (ChAdOx1 nCoV-19) in healthy adults. For TCRbeta chain sequencing, PBMC samples were collected from trial participants at day 0 and at day 28 after the second dose. Comments on this clone: Its antigen is unknown. Nothing much larger sits one base from this clone, and base qualities are not available.

The receptor chain draws on TRBV6-4 and TRBJ2-6, with the identity of the D gene unclear. This clonotype was sampled from an adult who received the AZD1222 COVID-19 vaccine. Here the sequenced sample was peripheral blood, taken 28 days after the second AZD1222 dose. The CDR3 protein: CASSKTDSGANVLTF. The bases read TGTGCCAGCAGTAAAACAGACTCTGGGGCCAACGTCCTGACTTTC.